The clone carrying this TCR beta chain showed up just a few times. This specimen belongs to a study of blood T cell repertoires in COVID-19. Study overall: Specimens from acute and convalescent COVID-19 originated in the United States, Italy and Spain.

The assay was immunoSEQ multiplex PCR, and TCRdb's table has in-frame clones only and misses some. The sample gives approximately 23,000 clones, 85% to 90% of which show up once; about 6.5% is in the top ten. The length of the CDR3 is 15 residues. From germline, CDR1 is ENHRY and CDR2 SYGVKD. V shed 3 bases, J shed 10 bases, and the junction held 9 bases outside the gene matches. Sequenced sample: peripheral blood. The TCR originated in an elderly woman with active COVID-19. The gene calls are TRBV10-3 and TRBJ1-6; 7 bases match TRBD1. CDR3 in amino acids: CAISDLKGAGSPLHF. The CDR3 nucleotides are TGTGCCATCAGTGACCTTAAGGGGGCTGGGTCACCCCTCCACTTT.